This TCR beta chain is from a study of cytomegalovirus exposure and HLA in healthy donors. On the study more broadly: One earlier analysis, a look at roughly 180 million T cells, found roughly 120 million unique TCR beta sequences. Study outcomes and limitations: TCR beta V segments were, for the most part, productive about 87% or about 30% of the time in an earlier analysis.

Points on this clone: Its antigen is still unknown.

Primers for the PCR totalled 60 Vbeta and 13 Jbeta. This table comes from immunoSEQ multiplex PCR, and its TCRdb copy is limited to in-frame clones, with some not included. Of some 110,000 clones in the sample, 82% were seen once. The clonotype was recovered from a man aged 50 to 59 in good health and CMV-seronegative. Source material: PBMCs.

The DNA for the CDR3 is TGTGCCAGCAGCTCGGGACAGGGGTGGAACACTGAAGCTTTCTTT. Residues: CASSSGQGWNTEAFF. The chain recombines TRBV11-1 with TRBJ1-1, with 10 nucleotides matching TRBD1. The CDR3 totals 15 residues. Trimming at V came to 4 bases and at J to 1 base, leaving 3 bases not matched to a gene. Germline CDR1 SGHAT, CDR2 FQDESV (reference sequence).